The 29 T cell receptor beta chains below all came from one sample that was sequenced in a study of post-analysis software for immune sequencing data. Study findings and constraints: TRBV5-6, TRBV5-1 and TRBV20-1 were among five TRBV segments more frequent in patients than controls.

cDNA libraries of TCR beta carried unique molecular identifiers. Each CDR3 protein is one row after TCRdb ran MiXCR on the PCR reads. Of some 690,000 distinct CDR3 sequences in the sample, roughly 29% were seen once. These receptors' antigens are unknown. Sequenced input: blood. These receptors all stem from a girl aged 10 to 17 with multiple sclerosis.

About this clonotype itself: One end of the junction does not line up with germline, which may come from a read error. The rearrangement joins TRBV3-1 to TRBJ2-3, with D tentatively TRBD1 (5 bases). Germline CDR1 and CDR2: LGHDT and YNNKEL (reference sequence). The CDR3 is made up of 14 amino acids. CDR3 residues: CACSPGQIAGTQYF. In DNA, the CDR3 is TGTGCCTGCAGCCCTGGACAAATTGCTGGTACGCAGTATTTT.

This clonotype has only a few counts. The chain couples TRBV20-1 to TRBJ1-5; no firm D call. This CDR3 is 15 amino acids long. Germline values: CDR1 DFQATT, CDR2 SNEGSKA (reference sequence). The V and J ends lost 5 bases and 2 bases respectively, with 16 bases between them. The CDR3 protein is CSAGFGGRGNQPQHF. The CDR3 DNA sequence: TGCAGTGCTGGATTTGGCGGGAGGGGCAATCAGCCCCAGCATTTT.

This clonotype was seen a few times. J is TRBJ1-2 and V is TRBV20-1; D unclear. CDR1 and CDR2 (germline): DFQATT, SNEGSKA (reference sequence). V lost 1 base to trimming and J lost 7 bases, with 7 bases between them. This CDR3 region has 11 residues. In DNA form, the CDR3 reads TGCAGTGCTAGAGGCGGGAGTGGCTACACCTTC. It yields the protein CSARGGSGYTF.

This clonotype was detected only a few times. J is TRBJ2-1 and V is TRBV18; the D gene is possibly TRBD2 (6 bases). CDR1 KGHSH and CDR2 LQKENI come from the germline V gene. The length of the CDR3 is 15 residues. Trimming removed 3 bases from V and 3 bases from J, with 12 bases in between. CDR3 in amino acids: CASSPRGSRYNEQFF. The CDR3 DNA reads TGTGCCAGCTCACCCCGGGGGTCGCGCTACAATGAGCAGTTCTTC.

This clonotype occurred once. V is TRBV9 and J is TRBJ1-1, with D tentatively TRBD1 (6 bases). The CDR3 extends over 15 amino acids. CDR1 is SGDLS, CDR2 YYNGEE, per germline. The V gene lost 0 bases and the J gene lost 3 bases, with 12 bases spanning the gap. The CDR3 loop reads CASSVGSRGDTEAFF. As DNA, the CDR3 is TGTGCCAGCAGCGTAGGTAGCAGGGGAGACACTGAAGCTTTCTTT.

The chain has TRBV5-5 and TRBJ2-1, with unresolved D. The V gene lost 4 bases and the J gene lost 4 bases, with 9 bases spanning the gap. Germline values: CDR1 SGHKS, CDR2 YYEKEE (reference sequence). There are 13 residues in the CDR3. The CDR3 spells CASSNGPYNEQFF. CDR3 in DNA: TGTGCCAGCAGCAACGGGCCATACAATGAGCAGTTCTTC.

This clonotype has only a few counts. The chain couples TRBV10-3 to TRBJ1-2, with 9 bases identical to TRBD1. With 7 bases clipped from V and 4 bases from J, the junction kept 7 bases outside the gene matches. CDR3 length equals 14 residues. From germline, CDR1 is ENHRY and CDR2 SYGVKD. CDR3 in amino acids: CAINGQGSGYGYTF. The DNA of the CDR3 is TGTGCCATCAACGGACAGGGGTCGGGCTATGGCTACACCTTC.

The rearrangement uses TRBV5-1 and TRBJ1-2; D call uncertain. The CDR3 length is 16 residues. V was shortened by 0 bases and J by 0 bases, with 12 bases between the two germline ends. Germline V lookup: CDR1 SGHRS, CDR2 YFSETQ. The CDR3 DNA reads as TGCGCCAGCAGCTTGGTCGCCCGGGGTGCTAACTATGGCTACACCTTC. This codes for CASSLVARGANYGYTF.

This clonotype was seen only a few times. This rearrangement joins TRBV4-3 to TRBJ1-6; 7 bases fit TRBD1. This CDR3 region has 15 residues. Germline CDR1 and CDR2: LGHNA and YSLEER. The junction had 8 bases not matched to a gene; V was cut back by 4 bases and J by 8 bases. The DNA for the CDR3 is TGCGCCAGCAGCCCAGAGACAGGGTGGGATTCACCCCTCCACTTT. Amino acid sequence: CASSPETGWDSPLHF.

This chain links TRBV9 with TRBJ1-5; 9 bases line up with TRBD1. Looked up from germline, CDR1 is SGDLS and CDR2 is YYNGEE. The CDR3 length is 15 residues. The V gene end was trimmed by 3 bases and the J gene end by 4 bases; junction bases not matched to a gene: 5. CDR3 sequence: CASSATGGNNQPQHF. Written as DNA, the CDR3 is TGTGCCAGCAGCGCGACAGGGGGGAATAATCAGCCCCAGCATTTT.

Concerning this clonotype itself: Given the absence of the conserved phenylalanine or tryptophan at the CDR3 end, a read error is likely. This chain joins TRBV28 and TRBJ2-3, with D possibly matching TRBD2 (5 bases). The CDR3 runs 15 residues. The V and J ends lost 1 base and 2 bases respectively, with 10 bases between them. CDR1 and CDR2 (germline): MDHEN, SYDVKM. The CDR3 DNA sequence: TGTGCCAGCAGTTTATCCCCAGCGGTCACAGATACGCAGTATATT. Translated: CASSLSPAVTDTQYI.

This clonotype was counted only a few times. V gene TRBV20-1 combines with J gene TRBJ2-3; maybe TRBD2 (6 bases). The CDR3 has 19 residues. Germline loops: CDR1 DFQATT, CDR2 SNEGSKA (reference sequence). The V and J ends lost 0 bases and 3 bases respectively, with 25 bases between them. The CDR3 nucleotides are TGCAGTGCTAGAGATCAGTCCCCTGGCCGGGAGAAGGGAACAGATACGCAGTATTTT. Translation gives CSARDQSPGREKGTDTQYF.

In its sample, this clonotype was seen a few times. The chain employs TRBV6-2 or TRBV6-3 and TRBJ2-1; no definite D call. CDR3 size: 16 residues. From germline, CDR1 is MNHEY and CDR2 SVGEGT. The V and J ends lost 7 bases and 3 bases respectively, with 19 bases between them. The CDR3 region has the DNA TGTGCCAGCACCACAAGGGCTTTAGCCTACTACAATGAGCAGTTCTTC. It is translated as CASTTRALAYYNEQFF.

This sequence joins TRBV12-3 or TRBV12-4 and TRBJ1-1; D is uncertain. CDR3 length: 15 amino acids. V was cut by 0 bases and J by 0 bases, with 8 bases left in between. In DNA form, the CDR3 reads TGTGCCAGCAGTTTAGCGCGAGGTATGAACACTGAAGCTTTCTTT. Translation gives CASSLARGMNTEAFF.

The chain carries TRBV20-1 and TRBJ2-1; a possible D gene is TRBD2 (6 bases). CDR1 is DFQATT, CDR2 SNEGSKA, per germline (reference sequence). The CDR3 has 15 residues. With 1 base removed from V and 3 bases from J, the gap between germline ends came to 13 bases. For the CDR3, the DNA is TGCAGTGCTAGAGCCGGGGGAGGACGCTACAATGAGCAGTTCTTC. Amino acid sequence: CSARAGGGRYNEQFF.

Turning to this clonotype: One end of the junction varies from germline; a read error may be responsible. The V call is TRBV12-3 or TRBV12-4, the J call TRBJ1-4; the D gene is possibly TRBD1 (5 bases). CDR3 size: 15 residues. The CDR3 DNA is TGTGCCAGCAGCTTAGGGGCCGGCCCGGGAGAAAAACTGTTTTTT. Amino acid sequence: CASSLGAGPGEKLFF.

This clonotype was counted between two and nine times. The genes are TRBV7-2 and TRBJ2-5, with D possibly TRBD2 on 5 matching bases. V lost 2 bases, J lost 7 bases, and 14 bases lay in between. The CDR3 consists of 14 residues. Germline-derived CDR1 and CDR2 are SGHTA and FQGNSA. The CDR3 nucleotides are TGTGCCAGCAGCTTACCTCAGACACGGGGGACCCAGTACTTC. Protein: CASSLPQTRGTQYF. Using reference TRBV7-2 and TRBJ2-5 for the parts outside the CDR3, the full variable domain is GAGVSQSPSNKVTEKGKDVELRCDPISGHTALYWYRQSLGQGLEFLIYFQGNSAPDKSGLPSDRFSAERTGGSVSTLTIQRTQQEDSAVYLCASSLPQTRGTQYFGPGTRLLVL.

This clonotype has only a few counts. The V gene is TRBV6-5, the J gene TRBJ2-7; TRBD1 matches 7 bases. Germline CDR1 reads MNHEY; CDR2 reads SVGAGI. V was clipped by 2 bases and J by 4 bases; unmatched bases: 5. CDR3 size: 14 residues. CDR3 sequence reads: CASSYGTVPYEQYF. The DNA of the CDR3 is TGTGCCAGCAGTTACGGGACAGTGCCTTACGAGCAGTACTTC.

The chain has TRBV6-5 and TRBJ2-1; TRBD1 matches at 7 bases. The CDR3 covers 15 residues. V shed 6 bases, J shed 2 bases, and the junction held 7 bases outside the gene matches. CDR1 and CDR2 from the germline V gene are MNHEY and SVGAGI. DNA of the CDR3: TGTGCCAGCAGAACACAGGGGTTCCCCTACAATGAGCAGTTCTTC. Translated: CASRTQGFPYNEQFF.

This clonotype was found many times. V gene TRBV4-3 combines with J gene TRBJ2-5, with D unclear. V lost 0 bases to trimming and J lost 2 bases, with 4 bases between them. The CDR3 is made up of 13 amino acids. Germline V gene sequence: CDR1 LGHNA, CDR2 YSLEER. Here the CDR3 reads CASSQDRQETQYF. The CDR3 region has the DNA TGCGCCAGCAGCCAAGACAGGCAAGAGACCCAGTACTTC.

This clonotype has a count of ten or more. This sequence joins TRBV6-5 and TRBJ2-5; D not certain. Germline V CDR1 and CDR2: MNHEY, SVGAGI. This CDR3 has 13 amino acids. V was cut by 2 bases and J by 5 bases, with 9 bases left in between. CDR3 loop: CASSYDLGETQYF. The CDR3, as DNA: TGTGCCAGCAGTTACGATCTGGGGGAGACCCAGTACTTC.

The chain is built from TRBV6-5 and TRBJ2-4, with TRBD1 identical over 8 bases. In germline, CDR1 is MNHEY, CDR2 SVGAGI. The CDR3 consists of 14 residues. V lost 2 bases, J lost 15 bases, and 12 bases stayed unmatched. CDR3 sequence: CASSYGGQGAGLYF. In nucleotides, the CDR3 is TGTGCCAGCAGTTACGGGGGGCAGGGGGCGGGTTTGTACTTC.

This chain links TRBV24-1 with TRBJ2-3, with D perhaps matching TRBD2 (6 bases). Trimming took 0 bases from V and 0 from J, leaving 9 bases between them. This CDR3 spans 16 amino acids. Germline assignment: CDR1 KGHDR and CDR2 SFDVKD. The CDR3 coding sequence is TGTGCCACCAGTGATTTGGAGGAGGGGAGCACAGATACGCAGTATTTT. This encodes CATSDLEEGSTDTQYF.

The chain joins TRBV10-1 to TRBJ2-5; 10 bases agree with TRBD1. Trimming removed 6 bases from V and 11 bases from J; junction bases left unmatched: 15. Looked up from germline, CDR1 is WNHNN and CDR2 is SYGVQD (reference sequence). This CDR3 region has 15 residues. CDR3: CASRMGQGTSNEQYF. In DNA form, the CDR3 reads TGCGCCAGCAGAATGGGACAGGGGACGTCGAATGAGCAGTACTTC.

This clonotype was picked up a small number of times. The CDR3 DNA sequence: TGTGCCGCCAACCGCCGAGGGGGCAGTAAGAATGAGCAGTTCTTC. It encodes CAANRRGGSKNEQFF. The J gene is TRBJ2-1, the V gene TRBV6-2 or TRBV6-3; 7 nucleotides align to TRBD1. CDR3 size: 15 residues. Germline-derived CDR1 and CDR2 are MNHEY and SVGEGT. Trimming at V came to 11 bases and at J to 7 bases, leaving 17 bases not matched to a gene.

The gene calls are TRBV5-1 and TRBJ2-7; perhaps TRBD1 as D (5 bases). This CDR3 comprises 15 residues. The V gene lost 0 bases and the J gene lost 5 bases, with 15 bases spanning the gap. The germline gives CDR1 SGHRS, CDR2 YFSETQ. DNA for the CDR3: TGCGCCAGCAGCTTGGCCGGGCAGGGTGTAGACGAGCAGTACTTC. Its protein is CASSLAGQGVDEQYF.

This clonotype was seen repeatedly, ten times or more. The J gene is TRBJ2-3, the V gene TRBV21-1; TRBD2 reflects the table's D call only, with no check against the DNA. TRBV21-1 counts as a pseudogene. The CDR3 extends over 17 amino acids. The CDR3 DNA follows: TGTGCCAGCAGTAAAAGCGGGTTTTTGGTGGAGGCAGATACGCAGTATTTT. Amino acids: CASSKSGFLVEADTQYF.

This clonotype was recorded a few times. The rearrangement links TRBV4-3 to TRBJ1-1; 9 bases map to TRBD1. The CDR3 sequence is 15 residues long. J was trimmed by 5 bases and V by 4 bases; bases with no gene match: 8. In germline, CDR1 is LGHNA, CDR2 YSLEER. For the CDR3, the DNA is TGCGCCAGCAGCCGATATACGACAGGGGGGACTGAAGCTTTCTTT. This gives the protein CASSRYTTGGTEAFF.

The chain recombines TRBV7-8 with TRBJ2-3; 10 bases fit TRBD2. Trimming took 5 bases from V and 2 from J; bases not matched to a gene: 10. CDR3 length equals 17 residues. The germline CDR1 and CDR2 sequences are SGHVS and FQNEAQ. The CDR3 region has the DNA TGTGCCAGCAGCGAGAGCGGGCTAGCGGGAGCCACAGATACGCAGTATTTT. Translated, it gives CASSESGLAGATDTQYF.